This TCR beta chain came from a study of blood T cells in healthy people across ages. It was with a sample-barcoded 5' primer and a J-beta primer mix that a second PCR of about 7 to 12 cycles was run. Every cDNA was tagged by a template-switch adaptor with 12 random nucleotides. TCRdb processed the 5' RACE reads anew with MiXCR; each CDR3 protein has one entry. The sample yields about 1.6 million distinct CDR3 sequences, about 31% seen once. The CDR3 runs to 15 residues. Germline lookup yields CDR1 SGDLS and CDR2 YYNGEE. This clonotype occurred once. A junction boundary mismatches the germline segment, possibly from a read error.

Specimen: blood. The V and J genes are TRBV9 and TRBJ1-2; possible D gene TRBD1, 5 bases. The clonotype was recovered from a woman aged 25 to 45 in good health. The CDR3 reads CASSVLSSGGDGYTF. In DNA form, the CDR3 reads TGTGCCAGCAGCGTCCTCTCGTCTGGGGGTGATGGTTACACCTTC.